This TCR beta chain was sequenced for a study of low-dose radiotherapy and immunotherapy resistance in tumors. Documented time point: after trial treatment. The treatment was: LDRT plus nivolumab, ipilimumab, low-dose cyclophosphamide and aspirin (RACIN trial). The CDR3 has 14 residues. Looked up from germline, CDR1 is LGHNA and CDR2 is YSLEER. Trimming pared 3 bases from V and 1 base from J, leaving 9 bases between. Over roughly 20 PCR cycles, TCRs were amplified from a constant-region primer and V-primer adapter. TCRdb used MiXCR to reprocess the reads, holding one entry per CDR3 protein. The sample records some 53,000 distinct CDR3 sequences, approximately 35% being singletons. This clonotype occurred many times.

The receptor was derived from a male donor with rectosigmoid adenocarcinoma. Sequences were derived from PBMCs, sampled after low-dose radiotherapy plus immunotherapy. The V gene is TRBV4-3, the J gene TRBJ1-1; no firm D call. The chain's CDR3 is CASSQTTWNTEAFF. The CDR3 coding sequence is TGCGCCAGCAGCCAGACTACCTGGAACACTGAAGCTTTCTTT.